This TCR beta chain stems from a study of T cells in women clearing cervical HPV infection. Study-level information: Women with histologically confirmed HPV16-related CIN3 or worse, 2 with invasive cancer, served as cases. Control women cleared a single incident HPV16 infection within 12 months.

The CDR3 extends over 17 amino acids. V lost 0 bases and J 1 base, leaving 12 bases between the germline ends. Germline CDR1 reads SGHTA; CDR2 reads FQGTGA. Overall study findings and caveats: CIN3+ cases had significantly higher TCR repertoire richness than controls, but evenness did not differ.

In the case of this clone: Its antigen remains unidentified. The CDR3 end lies 3 residues beyond the end of the read and is filled in from the germline J gene.

The repertoire was sequenced with immunoSEQ multiplex PCR; TCRdb's copy has only in-frame clones and lacks some. This sample's table has around 28,000 clones. This clonotype was sampled from a woman aged 18 to 75 with a cervical HPV16 infection that either progressed to CIN3+ or cleared (not recorded which). The rearrangement joins TRBV7-3 to TRBJ2-2; D is perhaps TRBD1 (6 bases). Sequencing was done on a sample of blood buffy coat. This CDR3 reads CASSLTPGTLNTGELFF. Incomplete CDR3 DNA: TGTGCCAGCAGCTTAACCCCCGGGACATTGAACACCGGGGAG. The whole variable domain, filled in from reference TRBV7-3 and TRBJ2-2, reads GAGVSQTPSNKVTEKGKYVELRCDPISGHTALYWYRQSLGQGPEFLIYFQGTGAADDSGLPNDRFFAVRPEGSVSTLKIQRTERGDSAVYLCASSLTPGTLNTGELFFGEGSRLTVL.